The rows below give T cell receptor beta chains drawn from one sample of a study of response to subunit inactivated influenza vaccine. TCRdb re-called the RT-PCR reads through MiXCR, storing one row per CDR3 protein. Of 650,000 to 800,000 distinct CDR3 sequences listed, approximately 13% were seen once; the top ten hold less than 7%. Material: PBMCs from blood, obtained approximately 15 days before vaccination. The receptors were gathered from a man aged 50 or older who received an inactivated influenza vaccine. The CDR3 runs from the conserved cysteine through the conserved F or W. A D gene is named only where the DNA matches it firmly. Rows give clone size only sometimes, using once, few, many, or a class for an expanded clone.

clone_size | j_call | v_call | d_call | cdr3_aa | cdr3_nt
few | TRBJ2-7 | TRBV20-1 | . | CSARDQAGLSYEQYF | TGCAGTGCTAGAGATCAGGCAGGGCTCTCCTACGAGCAGTACTTC
few | TRBJ2-3 | TRBV27 | TRBD1 | CASRFYPDRGADTQYF | TGTGCCAGCAGATTCTACCCAGACAGGGGTGCAGATACGCAGTATTTT
. | TRBJ1-2 | TRBV7-2 | . | CASSRVRADGYTF | TGTGCCAGCAGCCGGGTCCGGGCTGATGGCTACACCTTC
. | TRBJ2-4 | TRBV5-5 | . | CASSLGAGLNIQYF | TGTGCCAGCAGCTTGGGGGCAGGGTTAAACATTCAGTACTTC
. | TRBJ1-2 | TRBV4-3 | TRBD1 | CASSQDRGQGLYTF | TGCGCCAGCAGCCAAGATCGGGGACAGGGCCTTTACACCTTC
few | TRBJ2-5 | TRBV20-1 | . | CSARDRETQYF | TGCAGTGCTAGAGATCGGGAGACCCAGTACTTC
. | TRBJ2-7 | TRBV28 | . | CASRTQATYEQYF | TGTGCCAGCAGAACCCAGGCCACCTACGAGCAGTACTTC
many | TRBJ2-4 | TRBV6-1 | . | CASSSPGANIQYF | TGTGCCAGCAGCTCCCCAGGGGCGAACATTCAGTACTTC
. | TRBJ2-2 | TRBV20-1 | TRBD1 | CCARDPKGRGLPGELFF | TGCTGTGCTAGAGACCCCAAGGGCAGGGGGCTCCCCGGGGAGCTGTTTTTT
few | TRBJ2-1 | TRBV4-3 | TRBD2 | CASSQDLGLAGGNEQFF | TGCGCCAGCAGCCAAGATCTGGGACTAGCGGGGGGTAATGAGCAGTTCTTC
. | TRBJ2-2 | TRBV5-6 | TRBD1 | CASSSRQGPNTGELFF | TGTGCCAGCAGCTCCCGACAGGGACCGAACACCGGGGAGCTGTTTTTT
few | TRBJ2-7 | TRBV12-3/TRBV12-4 | . | CASTQTGEQYF | TGTGCCAGCACCCAGACGGGCGAGCAGTACTTC
few | TRBJ2-2 | TRBV3-1 | . | CASSHASERTGELFF | TGTGCCAGCAGCCATGCCAGCGAGCGCACCGGGGAGCTGTTTTTT
. | TRBJ1-6 | TRBV10-3 | . | CAIQDSGNSPLHF | TGTGCCATCCAGGACAGTGGTAATTCACCCCTCCACTTT
few | TRBJ2-1 | TRBV6-4 | . | CASSLYSSLQSYNEQFF | TGTGCCAGCAGCCTTTACAGTTCGCTCCAATCCTACAATGAGCAGTTCTTC
. | TRBJ2-2 | TRBV5-6 | . | CASSLAVDPAAGELFF | TGTGCCAGCAGCTTGGCGGTGGACCCCGCCGCCGGGGAGCTGTTTTTT
. | TRBJ1-2 | TRBV2 | . | CAGGPADDYSYGYTF | TGTGCCGGGGGGCCGGCGGATGACTACTCATATGGCTACACCTTC
. | TRBJ2-7 | TRBV5-1 | TRBD1 | CASSHDRDEQYF | TGCGCCAGCAGCCACGACAGGGACGAGCAGTACTTC
. | TRBJ2-3 | TRBV18 | TRBD2 | CASSPPRTSRLGTDTQYF | TGTGCCAGCTCACCACCAAGGACTAGTCGTTTAGGCACAGATACGCAGTATTTT
few | TRBJ2-3 | TRBV10-3 | TRBD2 | CATTGGGRTDTQYF | TGTGCCACTACGGGGGGGGGACGCACAGATACGCAGTATTTT
few | TRBJ2-7 | TRBV6-2/TRBV6-3 | . | CASSYSRDLNEQYF | TGTGCCAGCAGTTACTCGCGGGACCTGAACGAGCAGTACTTC
. | TRBJ2-7 | TRBV11-2 | TRBD2 | CASSLLGREARYEQYF | TGTGCCAGCAGCTTACTAGGGCGGGAGGCCCGCTACGAGCAGTACTTC
. | TRBJ1-2 | TRBV7-2 | TRBD1 | CASSLVYIKGGDGYTF | TGTGCCAGCAGCTTAGTTTACATCAAAGGGGGCGATGGCTACACCTTC
many | TRBJ1-5 | TRBV20-1 | . | CSARAGLDQPQHF | TGCAGTGCTAGAGCAGGGCTCGATCAGCCCCAGCATTTT
few | TRBJ1-4 | TRBV24-1 | . | CATWTATNEKLFF | TGTGCCACGTGGACGGCAACTAATGAAAAACTGTTTTTT
many | TRBJ2-3 | TRBV7-9 | . | CASSLLAHSSTDTQYF | TGTGCCAGCAGCTTACTTGCGCACTCTAGCACAGATACGCAGTATTTT
few | TRBJ2-3 | TRBV27 | . | CASSLSSRVIPDTQYF | TGTGCCAGCAGTTTATCGAGCAGGGTTATCCCAGATACGCAGTATTTT
. | TRBJ1-5 | TRBV20-1 | . | CSARSEINQPQHF | TGCAGTGCTAGATCCGAGATCAATCAGCCCCAGCATTTT
few | TRBJ2-2 | TRBV20-1 | . | CSARKGWNTGELFF | TGCAGTGCTAGAAAGGGATGGAACACCGGGGAGCTGTTTTTT
. | TRBJ2-3 | TRBV5-1 | TRBD2 | CASSSGLAGGEDTQYF | TGCGCCAGCAGCTCCGGACTAGCGGGGGGTGAAGATACGCAGTATTTT
. | TRBJ2-5 | TRBV4-3 | TRBD1 | CASSYWTGSLETQYF | TGCGCCAGCAGCTACTGGACAGGGAGTCTGGAGACCCAGTACTTC
. | TRBJ2-5 | TRBV6-2/TRBV6-3 | TRBD2 | CASRRAGGEQETQYF | TGTGCCAGCAGGCGAGCGGGGGGTGAACAAGAGACCCAGTACTTC
many | TRBJ2-7 | TRBV14 | . | CASSRSSTAEQYF | TGTGCCAGCAGCAGGAGCTCAACGGCCGAGCAGTACTTC
many | TRBJ2-1 | TRBV7-9 | TRBD2 | CASSPTSGSYNEQFF | TGTGCCAGCAGCCCGACTAGCGGGAGCTACAATGAGCAGTTCTTC
few | TRBJ1-1 | TRBV10-3 | . | CAISLGGGEAFF | TGTGCCATCAGTTTGGGAGGGGGTGAAGCTTTCTTT
. | TRBJ2-5 | TRBV5-1 | . | CASSLALTRETQYF | TGCGCCAGCAGCTTGGCCCTCACCAGGGAGACCCAGTACTTC
. | TRBJ2-6 | TRBV27 | TRBD2 | CASSHIAGVTSGANVLTF | TGTGCCAGCAGTCACATAGCGGGGGTGACCTCTGGGGCCAACGTCCTGACTTTC
few | TRBJ1-1 | TRBV20-1 | TRBD1 | CSARDINRGYSEAFF | TGCAGTGCTAGAGATATTAACAGGGGTTACAGTGAAGCTTTCTTT
few | TRBJ2-2 | TRBV7-8 | . | CASSLVGRADGELFF | TGTGCCAGCAGCTTAGTGGGCAGGGCGGACGGGGAGCTGTTTTTT
. | TRBJ2-3 | TRBV20-1 | . | CSAIRSGASTDTQYF | TGCAGTGCTATCCGGAGCGGAGCTAGCACAGATACGCAGTATTTT
. | TRBJ2-3 | TRBV24-1 | TRBD2 | CATSDLPTLAGASDTQYF | TGTGCCACCAGTGATTTGCCCACACTAGCGGGAGCGTCAGATACGCAGTATTTT
many | TRBJ1-3 | TRBV12-3/TRBV12-4 | TRBD1 | CASSFTGGAGNTIYF | TGTGCCAGCAGTTTTACAGGGGGCGCTGGAAACACCATATATTTT
. | TRBJ1-4 | TRBV28 | . | CASRRWLNEKLFF | TGTGCCAGCAGGAGGTGGTTAAATGAAAAACTGTTTTTT
. | TRBJ2-5 | TRBV6-2/TRBV6-3 | TRBD2 | CASSYGGLQETQYF | TGTGCCAGCAGTTACGGGGGACTACAAGAGACCCAGTACTTC
. | TRBJ1-2 | TRBV20-1 | TRBD1 | CSARDPRQGVYGYTF | TGCAGTGCTAGAGATCCCCGACAGGGCGTCTATGGCTACACCTTC
. | TRBJ1-6 | TRBV6-1 | TRBD1 | CASSEGYRGRVTSPLHF | TGTGCCAGCAGTGAAGGATACAGGGGGCGGGTTACCTCACCCCTCCACTTT
few | TRBJ2-3 | TRBV7-2 | TRBD2 | CASSPAGGGLNTQYF | TGTGCCAGCAGCCCGGCCGGGGGGGGCCTAAATACGCAGTATTTT
few | TRBJ2-3 | TRBV28 | TRBD1 | CASSPGQLLRTDTQYF | TGTGCCAGCAGCCCGGGACAGCTCCTCCGCACAGATACGCAGTATTTT
few | TRBJ2-7 | TRBV11-1 | . | CASSLTRGNSYEQYF | TGTGCCAGCAGCTTAACAAGGGGCAACTCCTACGAGCAGTACTTC